The 17 T cell receptor beta chains below all came from one sample that was sequenced in a study of T cell repertoires in cytomegalovirus infection. Which antigens these TCRs recognize remains unknown. In TCRdb, the reads were re-called with MiXCR into one record per CDR3 protein. The profile shows hundreds of thousands of distinct CDR3 sequences, roughly 46% of them singletons. This sample comprised cultured PBMCs, obtained from culture after CMV antigen stimulation. These receptors all come from a human donor in good health (CMV status not recorded). Some clones in this sample may be carry-over from other donors' samples.

The CDR3 bases are TGCAGTGCTAGGGTCCCTTCACTAGCAGCAGAGACCCAGTACTTC. Translated: CSARVPSLAAETQYF. The V gene is TRBV20-1, the J gene TRBJ2-5, with D possibly TRBD2 on 6 matching bases. Trimming left V 3 bases short and J 4 bases short, with 18 bases between. Germline loops: CDR1 DFQATT, CDR2 SNEGSKA (reference sequence). The CDR3 has 15 amino acids.

The chain employs TRBV7-7 and TRBJ2-2; D is ambiguous. The germline gives CDR1 SSHAT, CDR2 FNYEAQ (reference sequence). V lost 4 bases and J lost 6, with 15 bases in between. This CDR3 comprises 15 residues. The DNA of the CDR3 is TGTGCCAGCAGCTCCTCCCCCCTAGTGGCCGGGGAGCTGTTTTTT. Translation gives CASSSSPLVAGELFF.

The V and J genes are TRBV6-1 and TRBJ2-1, with D tentatively TRBD2 (6 bases). The CDR3 is 14 residues long. Germline V gives CDR1 MNHNS, CDR2 SASEGT. The V gene lost 0 bases and the J gene lost 4 bases, with 7 bases spanning the gap. In DNA form, the CDR3 reads TGTGCCAGCAGTGAAGCTGGAGGGTACAATGAGCAGTTCTTC. It encodes CASSEAGGYNEQFF.

This clonotype was seen only a few times. The chain is built from TRBV6-5 and TRBJ2-3, with 8 bases matching TRBD1. The CDR3 consists of 14 residues. Germline V gives CDR1 MNHEY, CDR2 SVGAGI. With V trimmed by 6 bases and J by 5 bases, 7 bases remained unmatched. This CDR3 reads CASRPTGGIDTQYF. The CDR3 bases are TGTGCCAGCAGGCCCACAGGGGGAATAGATACGCAGTATTTT.

The V call is TRBV7-9, the J call TRBJ1-6; D gene ambiguous. V was shortened by 3 bases and J by 10 bases, with 13 bases between the two germline ends. Per germline, CDR1 SEHNR and CDR2 FQNEAQ (reference sequence). The CDR3 contains 14 residues. The DNA for the CDR3 is TGTGCCAGCAGCTTCTTCCAGCGAGGGTCACCCCTCCACTTT. Translating gives CASSFFQRGSPLHF.

This chain connects TRBV6-5 to TRBJ2-7, with 9 positions matching TRBD2. V lost 6 bases, J lost 0 bases, and 6 bases stayed unmatched. Per the germline V gene, CDR1 is MNHEY and CDR2 is SVGAGI. The CDR3 has 15 residues. CDR3 in DNA: TGTGCCAGCAGCCCTAGCGGGGTCAGCTCCTACGAGCAGTACTTC. Amino acids: CASSPSGVSSYEQYF.

This clonotype was observed a few times. This chain uses TRBV7-7 with TRBJ2-5, with D possibly matching TRBD1 (5 bases). This CDR3 contains 14 residues. The V gene lost 5 bases and the J gene lost 5 bases, with 15 bases spanning the gap. Per germline, CDR1 SSHAT and CDR2 FNYEAQ (reference sequence). The CDR3 DNA sequence: TGTGCCAGCAGCGAGCTGGGGAACAGGGAGACCCAGTACTTC. Amino acids: CASSELGNRETQYF.

The table lists this clonotype with a few counts. The chain recombines TRBV7-2 with TRBJ2-3; D possibly corresponds to TRBD1 (6 bases). Germline values: CDR1 SGHTA, CDR2 FQGNSA. V shed 7 bases and J shed 0 bases, with 11 bases lying between them. The CDR3 length is 14 residues. As DNA, the CDR3 is TGTGCCAGCATTCAGGGGCCGAGCACAGATACGCAGTATTTT. Its translation: CASIQGPSTDTQYF. The full variable domain, its missing parts supplied by reference TRBV7-2 and TRBJ2-3, is GAGVSQSPSNKVTEKGKDVELRCDPISGHTALYWYRQSLGQGLEFLIYFQGNSAPDKSGLPSDRFSAERTGGSVSTLTIQRTQQEDSAVYLCASIQGPSTDTQYFGPGTRLTVL.

This chain uses TRBV18 with TRBJ2-5; the D gene is possibly TRBD1 (5 bases). The germline V and J ends were trimmed by 5 bases and 0 bases, with 7 bases remaining between them. The germline CDR1 and CDR2 sequences are KGHSH and LQKENI. This CDR3 region has 13 residues. The CDR3 coding sequence is TGTGCCAGCTCAGGGGCCTACCAAGAGACCCAGTACTTC. Its translation is CASSGAYQETQYF.

This clonotype was seen a single time. This sequence joins TRBV7-2 and TRBJ2-7; 9 bases match TRBD2. Trimming at V came to 2 bases and at J to 8 bases, leaving 10 bases not matched to a gene. CDR1 and CDR2 (germline): SGHTA, FQGNSA. This CDR3 comprises 15 residues. The CDR3 bases are TGTGCCAGCAGCTTATATGCTAGCGGGAACGTAAAGCAGTACTTC. Translating it yields CASSLYASGNVKQYF.

This clonotype was seen a handful of times. The CDR3 coding sequence is TGTGCCAGCAGTTACCTTGGCACTGAAGCTTTCTTT. This sequence encodes CASSYLGTEAFF. The V call is TRBV6-8, the J call TRBJ1-1; D not resolved. Trimming shortened V by 2 bases and J by 4 bases, and 5 bases separated the two germline ends. The CDR3 extends over 12 amino acids. CDR1 is MNHGY and CDR2 is SAAAGT in the germline V gene.

This clonotype was detected once. The chain links TRBV6-5 to TRBJ2-2; 7 nucleotides match TRBD2. With 0 bases clipped from V and 6 bases from J, the junction kept 7 bases outside the gene matches. Germline assignment: CDR1 MNHEY and CDR2 SVGAGI. This CDR3 has 16 amino acids. The CDR3 region is CASSYSRQGGPGELFF. In nucleotides, the CDR3 is TGTGCCAGCAGTTACTCGAGGCAGGGAGGGCCCGGGGAGCTGTTTTTT.

This clonotype was detected only a few times. The chain couples TRBV2 to TRBJ2-2, with 8 positions matching TRBD2. V was clipped by 10 bases and J by 5 bases; unmatched bases: 6. This CDR3 has 13 residues. In germline, CDR1 is SNHLY, CDR2 FYNNEI. This CDR3 is CATSGSRTGELFF. CDR3 sequence (DNA): TGTGCCACAAGCGGGAGCCGTACCGGGGAGCTGTTTTTT.

This clonotype was detected a few times. The V gene is TRBV15, the J gene TRBJ1-3; unclear D gene. CDR1 and CDR2 from the germline V gene are LNHNV and YYDKDF (reference sequence). The CDR3 covers 16 residues. V was clipped by 0 bases and J by 4 bases, with 13 bases between them. CDR3 bases: TGTGCCACCAGCAGAGATGGACCTATAGTGGGAAACACCATATATTTT. It yields the protein CATSRDGPIVGNTIYF.

V usage is TRBV6-1 and J usage is TRBJ2-1; either TRBD1 or TRBD2 may supply D (7 bases each). CDR3 length: 15 amino acids. Germline V gives CDR1 MNHNS, CDR2 SASEGT. Trimming took 7 bases from V and 10 from J, leaving 23 bases between them. CDR3 coding DNA: TGTGCCAGCAAGACCCAGGGGGGGGGTTGGAAGGAGCAGTTCTTC. The encoded protein is CASKTQGGGWKEQFF.

V is TRBV30 and J is TRBJ2-2, with no clear D. From germline, CDR1 is GTSNPN and CDR2 SVGIG (reference sequence). The CDR3 runs 15 residues. Trimming cost V 0 bases and J 3 bases, with 11 bases left between them. In nucleotides, the CDR3 is TGTGCCTGGAGTGTACGGCTGTTCGACACCGGGGAGCTGTTTTTT. It translates to CAWSVRLFDTGELFF.

This clonotype showed up just a few times. A much more abundant neighbour one base away suggests this may be a read error. This chain connects TRBV11-2 to TRBJ2-2; D not certain. From germline, CDR1 is SGHAT and CDR2 FQNNGV. Trimming pared 3 bases from V and 7 bases from J, leaving 3 bases between. The CDR3 runs to 11 residues. The CDR3 region has the DNA TGTGCCAGCAGCTTTATCGGGGAGCTGTTTTTT. Translation: CASSFIGELFF. Supplemented by reference TRBV11-2 and TRBJ2-2, the full variable domain reads EAGVAQSPRYKIIEKRQSVAFWCNPISGHATLYWYQQILGQGPKLLIQFQNNGVVDDSQLPKDRFSAERLKGVDSTLKIQPAKLEDSAVYLCASSFIGELFFGEGSRLTVL.